Each of the 27 T cell receptor beta chains below was sequenced from the same sample in a study of blood T cell repertoires in COVID-19. TCRdb's table, derived via immunoSEQ multiplex PCR, lists solely in-frame clones and lacks some. The profile shows about 76,000 clones, approximately 86% of them singletons. The specimen was peripheral blood. The receptors come from a human donor in a cohort sampled during active COVID-19.

The CDR3: CASSLGDRASSYEQYF. CDR3 DNA: TGTGCCAGCAGCTTAGGTGACAGGGCCAGCTCCTACGAGCAGTACTTC. The chain employs TRBV7-9 and TRBJ2-7, with 7 bases that match TRBD1. Looked up from germline, CDR1 is SEHNR and CDR2 is FQNEAQ (reference sequence). V lost 1 base and J lost 0; bases outside the gene matches: 6. This CDR3 spans 16 amino acids.

In this sample, this clone turned up a few times. The CDR3 loop reads CTSSPPPGVEEKLFF. The CDR3 DNA follows: TGCACCAGCAGCCCACCCCCCGGGGTGGAGGAAAAACTGTTTTTT. The V and J genes are TRBV1 and TRBJ1-4. TRBV1 is assigned pseudogene status. This CDR3 has 15 residues.

This chain uses TRBV19 with TRBJ1-5; D remains ambiguous. V was clipped by 2 bases and J by 6 bases, with 11 bases between them. Germline V gene lookup returns CDR1 LNHDA and CDR2 SQIVND (reference sequence). CDR3 length: 14 amino acids. The CDR3 region is CASSIRVGSQPQHF. CDR3 in DNA: TGTGCCAGTAGTATACGGGTAGGGAGTCAGCCCCAGCATTTT.

The chain has TRBV6-6 and TRBJ2-7; tentatively, D is TRBD1 (6 bases). The CDR3 has 13 amino acids. Trimming left V 7 bases short and J 0 bases short, with 10 bases between. Germline values: CDR1 MNHNY, CDR2 SVGAGI (reference sequence). The CDR3 sequence: CASNRASSYEQYF. Written as DNA, the CDR3 is TGTGCCAGCAACAGGGCGTCCTCCTACGAGCAGTACTTC.

The rearrangement links TRBV6-2 or TRBV6-3 to TRBJ2-3; 8 positions agree with TRBD1. V was clipped by 5 bases and J by 1 base; unmatched bases: 8. This CDR3 has 16 amino acids. Germline V gene sequence: CDR1 MNHEY, CDR2 SVGEGT. CDR3 sequence reads: CASSAQGAQGTDTQYF. In nucleotides, the CDR3 is TGTGCCAGCAGTGCCCAGGGGGCGCAGGGCACAGATACGCAGTATTTT.

This clone was found once. The V gene is TRBV6-6, the J gene TRBJ1-3, with 7 bases identical to TRBD1. J was trimmed by 0 bases and V by 5 bases; bases with no gene match: 10. There are 17 residues in the CDR3. Per germline, CDR1 MNHNY and CDR2 SVGAGI (reference sequence). The CDR3 DNA reads TGTGCCAGCAGTCGAGCCCATACAGGGGCCTCTGGAAACACCATATATTTT. Protein: CASSRAHTGASGNTIYF.

This sequence joins TRBV20-1 and TRBJ2-5; tentative D call: TRBD1 (5 bases). This CDR3 has 10 residues. Germline V gives CDR1 DFQATT, CDR2 SNEGSKA (reference sequence). The V end lost 7 bases, the J end lost 2 bases, and 5 bases lay between the germline ends. This CDR3 is CSGQQETQYF. As DNA, the CDR3 is TGCAGTGGACAGCAAGAGACCCAGTACTTC.

The V and J genes are TRBV4-1 and TRBJ1-1, with D perhaps matching TRBD1 (5 bases). Germline-derived CDR1 and CDR2 are MGHRA and YSYEKL. The CDR3 has 15 amino acids. Trimming cost V 1 base and J 7 bases, with 16 bases left between them. CDR3 sequence reads: CASSQAGNYLGEAFF. CDR3 in DNA: TGCGCCAGCAGCCAAGCAGGGAACTACTTAGGTGAAGCTTTCTTT.

This clone was detected a few times. This chain connects TRBV21-1 to TRBJ2-7; the DNA was not compared with TRBD2, the D call given in the table. TRBV21-1 is a recognized pseudogene. The CDR3 spans 19 residues. The CDR3 protein is CASSKALLRTSGFYYEQYF. CDR3 DNA sequence: TGTGCCAGCAGCAAAGCGCTTCTGCGGACTAGCGGGTTTTACTACGAGCAGTACTTC.

The chain uses TRBV9 and TRBJ2-3; possible D gene TRBD1, 6 bases. V lost 1 base and J 11 bases, leaving 14 bases between the germline ends. This CDR3 has 13 residues. Per germline, CDR1 SGDLS and CDR2 YYNGEE. CDR3: CASSVPGQSLQYF. The CDR3 DNA follows: TGTGCCAGCAGCGTACCCGGACAGAGTTTGCAGTATTTT.

V usage is TRBV28 and J usage is TRBJ1-1; 9 nucleotides align to TRBD1. J gave up 4 bases and V 5 bases, and 5 bases lay outside the gene matches. The germline V gene encodes CDR1 MDHEN and CDR2 SYDVKM. The CDR3 sequence is 14 residues long. The CDR3 protein is CASSGQTGGTEAFF. CDR3 coding DNA: TGTGCCAGCAGTGGACAGACAGGGGGCACTGAAGCTTTCTTT.

The chain joins TRBV7-3 to TRBJ2-3, with D possibly being TRBD2 (6 bases). CDR1 SGHTA and CDR2 FQGTGA come from the germline V gene. The length of the CDR3 is 16 residues. V was trimmed by 4 bases and J by 0 bases, leaving 14 bases between them. As DNA, the CDR3 is TGTGCCAGCAGCTCAGGAGCGGGTCGAAGCACAGATACGCAGTATTTT. The encoded protein is CASSSGAGRSTDTQYF.

The V gene is TRBV15, the J gene TRBJ2-5; 7 nucleotides agree with TRBD1. Germline V CDR1 and CDR2: LNHNV, YYDKDF (reference sequence). V was clipped by 1 base and J by 3 bases; unmatched bases: 14. The CDR3 is 18 residues long. This chain's CDR3 is CATSRAPFKGQTEETQYF. The DNA of the CDR3 is TGTGCCACCAGCAGAGCTCCATTCAAGGGACAGACCGAAGAGACCCAGTACTTC.

The J gene is TRBJ1-3, the V gene TRBV30; no definite D call. Germline-derived CDR1 and CDR2 are GTSNPN and SVGIG (reference sequence). The CDR3 contains 16 residues. V was pared by 1 base and J by 4 bases, with 17 bases between. CDR3 in amino acids: CAWSDPSTSPGNTIYF. Written as DNA, the CDR3 is TGTGCCTGGAGTGACCCATCGACTAGTCCGGGAAACACCATATATTTT.

The chain joins TRBV19 to TRBJ1-5; TRBD1 matches 9 bases. Trimming at V came to 1 base and at J to 4 bases, leaving 5 bases not matched to a gene. CDR1 and CDR2 from the germline V gene are LNHDA and SQIVND (reference sequence). The CDR3 spans 16 residues. The CDR3: CASSIGLGQGNQPQHF. CDR3 nucleotide sequence: TGTGCCAGTAGTATAGGCCTGGGACAGGGAAATCAGCCCCAGCATTTT.

The chain recombines TRBV2 with TRBJ1-1; a weak D match, TRBD1 (5 bases). Germline V lookup: CDR1 SNHLY, CDR2 FYNNEI. V lost 4 bases and J lost 1, with 7 bases in between. The CDR3 is 13 amino acids. The DNA of the CDR3 is TGTGCCAGCAGTGGACAGTCGAACACTGAAGCTTTCTTT. Protein product: CASSGQSNTEAFF.

J is TRBJ1-1 and V is TRBV6-5; 7 bases match TRBD1. This CDR3 spans 15 amino acids. Germline CDR1 is MNHEY and CDR2 is SVGAGI. V dropped 0 bases and J dropped 5; count of bases not matched to a gene: 6. As DNA, the CDR3 is TGTGCCAGCAGTTACTCGGCAGGGGGTGAGACTGAAGCTTTCTTT. It yields the protein CASSYSAGGETEAFF.

The V and J genes are TRBV5-4 and TRBJ2-1, with 8 positions matching TRBD2. Trimming removed 4 bases from V and 6 bases from J; junction bases left unmatched: 12. CDR3 length equals 16 residues. Germline V lookup: CDR1 SGHNT, CDR2 YYREEE (reference sequence). This CDR3 is CASSALGAGGLNEQFF. The CDR3 DNA follows: TGTGCCAGCAGCGCCCTGGGGGCGGGGGGCCTCAATGAGCAGTTCTTC. Variable domain in full (rest from reference TRBV5-4 and TRBJ2-1): ETGVTQSPTHLIKTRGQQVTLRCSSQSGHNTVSWYQQALGQGPQFIFQYYREEENGRGNFPPRFSGLQFPNYSSELNVNALELDDSALYLCASSALGAGGLNEQFFGPGTRLTVL.

The chain recombines TRBV7-4 with TRBJ1-1; D might be TRBD1 (6 bases). Trimming shortened V by 4 bases and J by 0 bases, and 21 bases separated the two germline ends. Germline values: CDR1 SGHVT, CDR2 SQSDAQ. The CDR3 runs 18 residues. CDR3 nucleotide sequence: TGTGCCAGCAGCTCCGGACAGTTCCTCATTTCGTTGAACACTGAAGCTTTCTTT. It codes for CASSSGQFLISLNTEAFF.

This clone was picked up a small number of times. The chain recombines TRBV7-8 with TRBJ2-5, with a tentative D call TRBD1 (6 bases). Germline lookup yields CDR1 SGHVS and CDR2 FQNEAQ. The CDR3 is made up of 16 amino acids. The CDR3 reads CAGTQGRDPYQETQYF. The CDR3 nucleotides are TGTGCGGGGACACAGGGTAGAGATCCGTACCAAGAGACCCAGTACTTC.

The chain couples TRBV5-1 to TRBJ2-7; 11 bases map to TRBD1. J gave up 5 bases and V 2 bases, and 3 bases lay outside the gene matches. The CDR3 covers 14 residues. Germline V gene sequence: CDR1 SGHRS, CDR2 YFSETQ. CDR3 nucleotide sequence: TGCGCCAGCAGCTTAAGGGACAGGGGGGACGAGCAGTACTTC. It translates to CASSLRDRGDEQYF.

The gene calls are TRBV19 and TRBJ1-3; TRBD1 matches 7 bases. The CDR3 totals 14 residues. Germline V CDR1 and CDR2: LNHDA, SQIVND (reference sequence). J was trimmed by 0 bases and V by 8 bases; bases with no gene match: 4. The CDR3 DNA reads as TGTGCCAGTCGACAGGGCTCCTCTGGAAACACCATATATTTT. Its protein is CASRQGSSGNTIYF.

This chain joins TRBV20-1 and TRBJ2-3; D not certain. Trimming stripped 6 bases from V and 6 bases from J, with 10 bases between. CDR3 length: 11 amino acids. Germline loops: CDR1 DFQATT, CDR2 SNEGSKA (reference sequence). The CDR3: CSAPPLDTQYF. In DNA, the CDR3 is TGCAGTGCCCCTCCTTTGGATACGCAGTATTTT.

The genes are TRBV7-8 and TRBJ2-5; 12 nucleotides line up with TRBD2. This CDR3 contains 16 residues. Germline CDR1 and CDR2: SGHVS and FQNEAQ. V lost 1 base to trimming and J lost 2 bases; unmatched junction nucleotides: 2. Here the CDR3 reads CASSLGTSGAQETQYF. CDR3 in DNA: TGTGCCAGCAGCTTAGGGACTAGCGGGGCACAAGAGACCCAGTACTTC.

J is TRBJ1-5 and V is TRBV30; no firm D call. Trimming took off 1 base at V and 0 bases at J, with 13 bases between the two ends. The CDR3 covers 16 residues. Germline V gene data show CDR1 as GTSNPN and CDR2 as SVGIG (reference sequence). CDR3 DNA: TGTGCCTGGAGTGCCCAACAGCCCTATAGCAATCAGCCCCAGCATTTT. This sequence encodes CAWSAQQPYSNQPQHF.

This rearrangement joins TRBV4-3 to TRBJ1-2; D perhaps matches TRBD1 (5 bases). V dropped 0 bases and J dropped 13 bases, with 18 bases sitting between them. The germline V gene has CDR1 LGHNA and CDR2 YSLEER. CDR3 length: 14 residues. CDR3 loop: CASSQDDERGSLTF. DNA for the CDR3: TGCGCCAGCAGCCAAGATGACGAACGGGGGAGTCTCACCTTC.

The chain links TRBV7-2 to TRBJ2-7, with TRBD1 identical over 7 bases. Germline CDR1 reads SGHTA; CDR2 reads FQGNSA. With V trimmed by 3 bases and J by 2 bases, 4 bases remained unmatched. This CDR3 spans 14 amino acids. The CDR3 loop is CASSFWTGPYEQYF. CDR3 bases: TGTGCCAGCAGCTTTTGGACAGGTCCCTACGAGCAGTACTTC.